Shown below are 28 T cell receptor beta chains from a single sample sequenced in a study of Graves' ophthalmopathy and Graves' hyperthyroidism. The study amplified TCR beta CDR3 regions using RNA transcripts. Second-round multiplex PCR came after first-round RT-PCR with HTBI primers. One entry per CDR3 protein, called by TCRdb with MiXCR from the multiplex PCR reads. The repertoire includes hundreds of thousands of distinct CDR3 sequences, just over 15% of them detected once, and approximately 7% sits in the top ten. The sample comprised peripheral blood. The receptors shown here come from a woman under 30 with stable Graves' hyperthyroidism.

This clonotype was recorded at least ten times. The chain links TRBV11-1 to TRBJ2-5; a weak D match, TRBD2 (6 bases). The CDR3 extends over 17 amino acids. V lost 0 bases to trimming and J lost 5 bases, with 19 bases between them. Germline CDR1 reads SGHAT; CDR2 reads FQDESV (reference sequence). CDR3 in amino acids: CASSLAQGLGLAETQYF. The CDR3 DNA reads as TGTGCCAGCAGCTTAGCCCAGGGACTGGGGCTCGCGGAGACCCAGTACTTC.

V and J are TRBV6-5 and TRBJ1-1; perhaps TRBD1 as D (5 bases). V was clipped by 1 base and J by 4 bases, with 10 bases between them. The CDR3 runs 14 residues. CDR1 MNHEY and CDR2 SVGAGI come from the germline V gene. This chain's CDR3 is CASSYWGKATEAFF. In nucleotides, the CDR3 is TGTGCCAGCAGTTACTGGGGGAAAGCCACTGAAGCTTTCTTT.

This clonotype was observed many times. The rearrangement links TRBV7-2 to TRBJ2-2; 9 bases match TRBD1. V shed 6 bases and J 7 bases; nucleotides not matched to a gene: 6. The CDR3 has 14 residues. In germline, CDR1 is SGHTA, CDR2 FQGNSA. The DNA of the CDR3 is TGTGCCAGCAGTATTGGACAGGGGATCGGGGAGCTGTTTTTT. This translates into CASSIGQGIGELFF.

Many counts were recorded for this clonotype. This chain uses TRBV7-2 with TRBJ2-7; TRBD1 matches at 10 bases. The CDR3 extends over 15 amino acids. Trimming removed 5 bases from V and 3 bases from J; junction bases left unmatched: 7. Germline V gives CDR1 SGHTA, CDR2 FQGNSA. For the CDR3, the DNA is TGTGCCAGCAGCACCCGACAGGGGGCGTACTACGAGCAGTACTTC. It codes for CASSTRQGAYYEQYF. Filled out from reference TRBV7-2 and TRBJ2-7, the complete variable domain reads GAGVSQSPSNKVTEKGKDVELRCDPISGHTALYWYRQSLGQGLEFLIYFQGNSAPDKSGLPSDRFSAERTGGSVSTLTIQRTQQEDSAVYLCASSTRQGAYYEQYFGPGTRLTVT.

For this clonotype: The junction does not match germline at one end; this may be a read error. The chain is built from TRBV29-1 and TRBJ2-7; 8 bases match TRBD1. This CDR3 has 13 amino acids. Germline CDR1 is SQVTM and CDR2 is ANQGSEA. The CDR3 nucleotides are TGCGGCGTTGTGGAGGACAGGGCCTACGAGCAGTACTTC. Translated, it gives CGVVEDRAYEQYF.

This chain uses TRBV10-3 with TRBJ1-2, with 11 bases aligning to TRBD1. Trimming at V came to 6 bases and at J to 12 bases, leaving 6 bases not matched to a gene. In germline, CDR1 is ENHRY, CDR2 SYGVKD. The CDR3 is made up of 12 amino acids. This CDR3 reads CAISGTGGDNTF. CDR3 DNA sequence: TGTGCCATCAGCGGGACAGGGGGTGACAACACCTTC.

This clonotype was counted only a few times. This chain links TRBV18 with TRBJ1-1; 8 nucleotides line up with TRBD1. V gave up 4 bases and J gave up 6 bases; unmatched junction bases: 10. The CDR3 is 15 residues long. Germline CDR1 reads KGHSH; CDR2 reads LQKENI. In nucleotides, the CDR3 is TGTGCCAGCTCACGCCGTCACAGGGGGGAGGCTGAAGCTTTCTTT. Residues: CASSRRHRGEAEAFF.

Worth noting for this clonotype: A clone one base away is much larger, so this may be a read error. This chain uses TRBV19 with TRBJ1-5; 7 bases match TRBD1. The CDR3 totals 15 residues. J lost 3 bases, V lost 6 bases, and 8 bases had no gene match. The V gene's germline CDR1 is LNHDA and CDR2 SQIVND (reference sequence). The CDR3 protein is CASSSGQTLNQPQHF. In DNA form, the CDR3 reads TGTGCCAGTAGCTCGGGACAGACACTCAATCAGCCCCAGCATTTT.

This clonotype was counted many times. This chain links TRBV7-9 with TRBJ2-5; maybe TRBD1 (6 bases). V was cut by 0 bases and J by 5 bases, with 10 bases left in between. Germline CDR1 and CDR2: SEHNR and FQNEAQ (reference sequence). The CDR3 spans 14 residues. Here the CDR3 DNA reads TGTGCCAGCAGCTTAGCACAGGGTGGGGAGACCCAGTACTTC. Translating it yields CASSLAQGGETQYF.

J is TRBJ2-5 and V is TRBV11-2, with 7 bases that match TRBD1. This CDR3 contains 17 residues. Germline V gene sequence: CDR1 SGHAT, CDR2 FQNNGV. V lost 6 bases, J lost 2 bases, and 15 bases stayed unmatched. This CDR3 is CASSERGPGFLQETQYF. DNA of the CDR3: TGTGCCAGCAGTGAGAGGGGGCCGGGATTTCTACAAGAGACCCAGTACTTC.

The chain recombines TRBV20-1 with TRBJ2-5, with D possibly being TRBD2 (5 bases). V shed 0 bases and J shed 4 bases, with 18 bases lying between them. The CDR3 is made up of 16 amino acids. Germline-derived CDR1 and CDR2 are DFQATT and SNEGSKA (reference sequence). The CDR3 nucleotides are TGCAGTGCTAGAGATTTTTGGCTACGGAGCGGAGAGACCCAGTACTTC. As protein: CSARDFWLRSGETQYF.

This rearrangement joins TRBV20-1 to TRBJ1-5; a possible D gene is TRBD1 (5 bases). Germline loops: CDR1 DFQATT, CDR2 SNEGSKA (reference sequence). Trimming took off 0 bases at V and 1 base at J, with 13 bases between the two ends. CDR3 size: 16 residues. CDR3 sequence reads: CSARDTGLWSNQPQHF. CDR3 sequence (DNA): TGCAGTGCTAGAGATACGGGGCTATGGAGCAATCAGCCCCAGCATTTT.

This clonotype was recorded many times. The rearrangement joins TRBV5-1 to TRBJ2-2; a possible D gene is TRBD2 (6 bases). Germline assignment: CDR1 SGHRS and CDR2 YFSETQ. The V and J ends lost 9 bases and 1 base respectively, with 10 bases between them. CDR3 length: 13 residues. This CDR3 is CAISGENTGELFF. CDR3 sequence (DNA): TGCGCCATTTCGGGGGAGAACACCGGGGAGCTGTTTTTT.

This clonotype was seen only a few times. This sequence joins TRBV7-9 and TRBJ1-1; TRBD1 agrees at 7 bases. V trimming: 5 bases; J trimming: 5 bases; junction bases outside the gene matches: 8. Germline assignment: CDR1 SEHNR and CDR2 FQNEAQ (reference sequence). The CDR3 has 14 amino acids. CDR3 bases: TGTGCCAGCAGCCCCAGGGGGGGGCTAACTGAAGCTTTCTTT. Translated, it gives CASSPRGGLTEAFF.

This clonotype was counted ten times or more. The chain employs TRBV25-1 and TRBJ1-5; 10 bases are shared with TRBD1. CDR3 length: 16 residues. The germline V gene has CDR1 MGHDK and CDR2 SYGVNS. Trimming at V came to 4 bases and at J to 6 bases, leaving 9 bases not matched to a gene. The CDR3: CASSGRDRGNGQPQHF. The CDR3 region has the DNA TGTGCCAGCAGTGGACGGGACAGGGGAAACGGTCAGCCCCAGCATTTT.

CDR3 sequence reads: CSARDVRGNPTQYF. The CDR3 DNA reads as TGCAGTGCTAGAGACGTCAGGGGAAACCCGACCCAGTACTTC. The V call is TRBV20-1, the J call TRBJ2-5; TRBD1 might be the D (6 bases). The CDR3 spans 14 residues. The germline gives CDR1 DFQATT, CDR2 SNEGSKA (reference sequence). The V gene lost 0 bases and the J gene lost 7 bases, with 15 bases spanning the gap.

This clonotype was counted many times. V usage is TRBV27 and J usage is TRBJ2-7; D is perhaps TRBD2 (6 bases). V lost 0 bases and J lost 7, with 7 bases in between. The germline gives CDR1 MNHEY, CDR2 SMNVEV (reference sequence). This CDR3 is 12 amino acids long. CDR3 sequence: CASSLSGLEQYF. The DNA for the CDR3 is TGTGCCAGCAGTTTATCAGGACTAGAGCAGTACTTC.

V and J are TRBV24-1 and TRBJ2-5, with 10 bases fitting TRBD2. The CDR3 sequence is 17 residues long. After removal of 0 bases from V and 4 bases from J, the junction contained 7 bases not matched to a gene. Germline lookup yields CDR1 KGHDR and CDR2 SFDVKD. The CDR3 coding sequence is TGTGCCACCAGTGATTTGCGAAGCGGGAGGGGTAGAGAGACCCAGTACTTC. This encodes CATSDLRSGRGRETQYF.

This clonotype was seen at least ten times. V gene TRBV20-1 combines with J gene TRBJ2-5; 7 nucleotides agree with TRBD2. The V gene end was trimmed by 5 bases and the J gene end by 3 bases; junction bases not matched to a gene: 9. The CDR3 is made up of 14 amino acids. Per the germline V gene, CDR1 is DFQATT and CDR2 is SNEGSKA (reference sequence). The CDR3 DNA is TGCAGTGCTGGGGGGGGGTCGGGTAAAGAGACCCAGTACTTC. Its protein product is CSAGGGSGKETQYF.

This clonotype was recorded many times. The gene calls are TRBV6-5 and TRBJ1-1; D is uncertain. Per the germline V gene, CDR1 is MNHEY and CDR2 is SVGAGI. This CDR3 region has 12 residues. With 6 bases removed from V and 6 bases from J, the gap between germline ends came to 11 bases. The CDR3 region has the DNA TGTGCCAGCAGGCGTTTGGACGCTGAAGCTTTCTTT. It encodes CASRRLDAEAFF.

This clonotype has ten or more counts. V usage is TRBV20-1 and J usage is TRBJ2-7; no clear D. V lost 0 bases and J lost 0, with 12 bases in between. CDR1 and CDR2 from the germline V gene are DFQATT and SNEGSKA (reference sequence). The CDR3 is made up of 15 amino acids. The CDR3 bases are TGCAGTGCTAGAGATTCACAGCTGAGCTCCTACGAGCAGTACTTC. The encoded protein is CSARDSQLSSYEQYF.

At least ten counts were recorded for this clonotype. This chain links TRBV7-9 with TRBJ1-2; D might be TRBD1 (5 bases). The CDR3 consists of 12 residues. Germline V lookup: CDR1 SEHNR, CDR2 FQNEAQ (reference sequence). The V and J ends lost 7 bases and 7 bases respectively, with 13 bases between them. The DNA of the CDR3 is TGTGCCAGCACCCTTCAGGGAGGTGGCTACACCTTC. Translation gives CASTLQGGGYTF.

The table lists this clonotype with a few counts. The CDR3 is CASSRGRLDSNQPQHF. The CDR3 DNA follows: TGTGCCAGTAGTAGAGGACGGCTCGATAGCAATCAGCCCCAGCATTTT. The chain carries TRBV19 and TRBJ1-5, with D hard to call. This CDR3 has 16 residues. The V gene's germline CDR1 is LNHDA and CDR2 SQIVND (reference sequence). The V and J ends lost 4 bases and 0 bases respectively, with 13 bases between them.

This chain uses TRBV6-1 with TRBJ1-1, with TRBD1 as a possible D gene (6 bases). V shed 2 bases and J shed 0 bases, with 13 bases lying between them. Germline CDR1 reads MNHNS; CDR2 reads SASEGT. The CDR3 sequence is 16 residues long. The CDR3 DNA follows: TGTGCCAGCAGTGAACCGGTCAGGGGATTGAACACTGAAGCTTTCTTT. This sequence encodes CASSEPVRGLNTEAFF.

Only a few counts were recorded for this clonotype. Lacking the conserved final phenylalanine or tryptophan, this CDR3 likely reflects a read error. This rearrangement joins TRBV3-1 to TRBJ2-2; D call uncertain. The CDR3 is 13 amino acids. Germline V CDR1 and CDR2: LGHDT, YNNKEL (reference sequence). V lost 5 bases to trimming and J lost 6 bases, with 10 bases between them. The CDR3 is CASSAHWAGELFS. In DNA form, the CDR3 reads TGTGCCAGCAGCGCACATTGGGCCGGGGAGCTGTTTTCT.

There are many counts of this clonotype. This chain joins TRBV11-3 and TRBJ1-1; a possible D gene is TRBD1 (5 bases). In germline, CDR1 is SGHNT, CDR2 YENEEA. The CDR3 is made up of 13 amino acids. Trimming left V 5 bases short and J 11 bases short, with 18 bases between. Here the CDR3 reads CASSLSGTDRAFF. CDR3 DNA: TGTGCCAGCAGCCTCTCCGGGACGGATAGGGCTTTCTTT.

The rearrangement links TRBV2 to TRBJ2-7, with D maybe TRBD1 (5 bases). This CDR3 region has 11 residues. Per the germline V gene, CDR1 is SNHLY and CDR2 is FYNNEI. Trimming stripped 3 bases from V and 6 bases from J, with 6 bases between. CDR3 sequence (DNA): TGTGCCAGCAGTGACAGGGCCGAGCAGTACTTC. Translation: CASSDRAEQYF.

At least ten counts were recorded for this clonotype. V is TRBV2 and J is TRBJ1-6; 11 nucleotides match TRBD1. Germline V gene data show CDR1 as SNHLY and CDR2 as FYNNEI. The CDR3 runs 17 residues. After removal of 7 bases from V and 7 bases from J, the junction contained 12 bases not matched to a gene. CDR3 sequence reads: CASTQDRGRRENSPLHF. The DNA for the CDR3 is TGTGCCAGCACACAGGACAGGGGGCGTCGGGAAAATTCACCCCTCCACTTT.